The clone carrying this T cell receptor beta chain was seen only a few times. Its target is unknown. Per germline, CDR1 GTSNPN and CDR2 SVGIG (reference sequence). V was pared by 2 bases and J by 4 bases, with 4 bases of the junction left unmatched. The CDR3 totals 13 residues. TCRdb recomputed calls from the reads with MiXCR, one row per CDR3 protein. The data contain tens of thousands of distinct CDR3 sequences, roughly half of them seen just once; the ten biggest clones take up approximately 95%. This entry comes from a study of T cell repertoires in cytomegalovirus infection. Study as a whole: Researchers turned to recently identified HLA-C-restricted CMV epitopes as well as well-studied HLA-B-restricted ones. Carrying CMV and the relevant HLA type showed in public TCR beta signatures. Study conclusions and caveats: Summed public TCR beta family frequency identified CMV carriers bearing the relevant HLA.

The source of this sequence is a human donor in good health (CMV status not recorded). Some clones in this sample may be carry-over from other donors' samples. The gene calls are TRBV30 and TRBJ2-7; 8 bases are shared with TRBD2. The sequenced sample was CD8+ T cells from cultured PBMCs, obtained from culture after CMV antigen stimulation. CDR3 nucleotide sequence: TGTGCCTGGAGTCTTACTAGCGGTTACGAGCAGTACTTC. Translating it yields CAWSLTSGYEQYF.